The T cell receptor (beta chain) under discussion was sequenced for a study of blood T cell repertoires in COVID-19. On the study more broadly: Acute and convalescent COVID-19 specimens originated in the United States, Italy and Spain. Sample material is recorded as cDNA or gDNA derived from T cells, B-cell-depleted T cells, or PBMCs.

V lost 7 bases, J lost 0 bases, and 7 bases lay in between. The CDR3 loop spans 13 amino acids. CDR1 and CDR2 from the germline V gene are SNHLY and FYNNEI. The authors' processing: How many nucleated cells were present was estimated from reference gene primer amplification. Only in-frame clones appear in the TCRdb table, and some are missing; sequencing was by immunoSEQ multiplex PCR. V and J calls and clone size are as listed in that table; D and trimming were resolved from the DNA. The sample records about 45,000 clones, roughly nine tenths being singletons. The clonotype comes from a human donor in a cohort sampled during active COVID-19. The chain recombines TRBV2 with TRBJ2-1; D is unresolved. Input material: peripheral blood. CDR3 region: CASNPSSYNEQFF. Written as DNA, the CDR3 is TGTGCCAGCAACCCTAGCTCCTACAATGAGCAGTTCTTC.